This T cell receptor (beta chain) was sequenced in a study of OX40 agonist ivuxolimab in advanced cancers. A note on the overall study: Ivuxolimab, which targeted the costimulatory receptor OX40 (CD134), was an agonistic, fully human IgG2 monoclonal antibody. Intravenous ivuxolimab was administered to patients every 2 weeks at six dose levels: 0.01, 0.1, 0.3, 1.5, 3 and 10 mg/kg. The paper covers the monotherapy dose-escalation part of the phase I ivuxolimab trial, which included N ≈ 50 patients. Partial responses occurred in three dose-escalation patients, of whom one had hepatocellular carcinoma and two had cutaneous melanoma. In the dose-escalation cohort, more than 75% of patients were male, and the mean age was around 60 years, with a range of roughly 20 to 80. Prior anti-PD-1, anti-PD-L1 or anti-CTLA-4 therapy was permitted, and checkpoint inhibitors had been received by under 50% of dose-escalation patients. Among the roughly 52 dose-escalation patients, around 19 had hepatocellular carcinoma, some 15 melanoma, 9 renal cell carcinoma and 9 head and neck cancer. The purpose of peripheral TCRbeta sequencing was to test whether ivuxolimab changed TCR sequence diversity and led to clonal T-cell expansion. The research as a whole found: Which antigens the clonally expanded peripheral T cells were specific for was not determined. After ivuxolimab, expanded clones were on average more numerous among CD8+ T cells than among CD4+ T cells. Clonal expansion of both CD4+ and CD8+ blood T cells was observed from baseline to week 6 at doses 0.1 to 3.0 mg/kg. Low levels of normalized T-cell clonal expansion were also seen in some nonresponding patients. In partial responders in the 0.1-3.0 mg/kg groups, normalized peripheral clonal expansion was found to be among the lowest, especially among CD8+ T cells.

To sequence the TCRbeta CDR3 region, genomic DNA was isolated from the sorted cells. TCRbeta CDR3 regions were sequenced using the immunoSEQ Assay. The clones in this table, taken by TCRdb from immuneACCESS, are in-frame only. Not every clone is retained; where verified, under half of the shortfall comes from an unresolved V gene, and the cause of the rest is unknown. This sample holds roughly 49,000 clones; about 86% were observed only once. Of the sample, roughly 1.7% is held by the ten largest clones. The CDR3 runs 14 amino acids, cysteine and phenylalanine included. Only the CDR3 DNA stays, 42 bases, in frame from base 1. The germline V gene encodes CDR1 SGHNT and CDR2 YENEEA. Trimming removed 5 bases from V and 5 bases from J; the gene matches leave 7 bases unexplained. As for this clone: Its antigen remains unidentified. Base qualities were left out, and no much larger clone turns up one base away.

The trial excluded patients who had a history of autoimmune disease or were on systemic immunosuppression. In every dose cohort, peripheral blood was drawn for TCR sequencing at baseline, cycle 4 day 1, and cycle 7 day 1. Samples were obtained from an open-label, multicenter, first-in-human phase I dose-escalation trial of ivuxolimab. Adults with locally advanced or metastatic head and neck squamous cell, hepatocellular, melanoma or renal cell carcinoma were enrolled in the trial. CD4+ and CD8+ T cells were sorted separately from peripheral blood before TCR sequencing. The chain was built from TRBV11-3 and TRBJ2-5, with TRBD2 matching 8 junction bases. This clonotype was obtained from an adult with an advanced solid tumor such as melanoma, head and neck, liver or kidney cancer. Sequenced here: CD4+ or CD8+ T cells sorted from blood, sampled in a trial of the OX40 agonist ivuxolimab. The CDR3 amino acid sequence is: CASSLGPGGETQYF. The DNA reads TGTGCCAGCAGCCTGGGACCGGGGGGGGAGACCCAGTACTTC. Reference TRBV11-3 and TRBJ2-5 proteins supply the regions before and after the CDR3; the full variable domain is: EAGVVQSPRYKIIEKKQPVAFWCNPISGHNTLYWYLQNLGQGPELLIRYENEEAVDDSQLPKDRFSAERLKGVDSTLKIQPAELGDSAVYLCASSLGPGGETQYFGPGTRLLVL.